The text below deals with one TCR beta chain. This clone's antigen is unknown. One end of the junction fails to match germline, which may point to a read error. To prepare the library, 5' RACE was applied. The instrument given in TCRdb is Illumina HiSeq 2500. The second PCR ran for about 6 to 12 cycles and used a J-beta primer mix along with a sample-barcoded 5' primer. A unique molecular identifier was introduced onto each TCR beta cDNA molecule by a template-switch 5' adaptor carrying 12 random nucleotides. Each sample yielded at least 2.5 million CDR3-containing paired-end reads. First-strand cDNA synthesis was performed from all RNA using the Mint cDNA synthesis kit, with priming by a TRBC-specific oligonucleotide. All cDNA was treated with uracil-DNA glycosylase and then went through a first 18-cycle PCR with the universal primers M1SS and BC2_uni_R. Concerning the study's data processing: Normalization of each sample was performed by random selection of 1 million high-quality reads, each carrying a distinct molecular identifier. Reads with shared molecular identifiers were discarded instead of being binned into consensus sequences. CDR3 identification, clonotype clustering and error correction used MiTCR with a Q25 quality threshold and the strictest error-elimination algorithm. A nonparametric unseen species model with Euler transformation was used to estimate a lower bound on total TCR beta diversity. TCRdb cleaned the public reads at Q25 with fastp, built clones with MiXCR and kept in-frame beta chains. Rows with one shared CDR3 protein collapse into an entry with the most common genes and DNA. TCRdb, rather than the study authors, made the V and J calls. The sample table contains 800,000 to 950,000 distinct CDR3 sequences; only one count was recorded for about 27% of them. Of the sample, 10% is held by the ten largest clones.

The sample belongs to a study of blood T cells in healthy people across ages (dated by TCRdb to between 2015 and 2017). A note on the overall study: In model experiments, roughly one uniquely barcoded TCR beta cDNA molecule per two T cells was captured by template switching. Age-related changes in TCR beta repertoire diversity were measured in the study by deep sequencing normalized with unique cDNA molecular identifiers. Four age groups were formed from the donors: young (average 16 years), middle-aged (approximately 39), aged (approximately 60) and long-lived (more than 75). Using the same blood draw, the study looked at two additional independent replicas of 1 million unique cDNA reads for two donors, one aged 18 to 30 and the other aged 80 or older. Overall study results and their limits: Since profiling was done on bulk unsorted PBMCs, naive and antigen-experienced compartments could not be conclusively compared. The long-lived group showed more naive CD4+ T cells, fewer expanded clones and increased TCR diversity than the aged group, suggesting age selection. The CMV infection status of donors was not known, potentially confounding age-related changes in expanded clonotypes. Total diversity estimates from one million sequenced T cells were considered lower bounds and underestimates. There was a strong correlation between observed TCR beta diversity and the percentage of naive T cells measured by flow cytometry. As age increased, observed TCR beta diversity per million T cells dropped in a roughly linear way, and a significant reduction was already evident by age 40.

The CDR3 contains 13 residues, cysteine and phenylalanine counted. Left in the record is the CDR3 DNA by itself, 39 bases read in frame from the first base. CDR1 and CDR2 (SNHLY, FYNNEI) derive from the germline V gene. The donors were some 36 Caucasian individuals from Russia, aged roughly 6 to 100 years, who were systemically healthy. Each donor gave ten milliliters of peripheral blood, collected into EDTA-treated Vacutainer tubes. Ficoll-Paque density-gradient centrifugation was used to isolate PBMCs, with at least 6.5 million per sample. Total RNA was extracted from PBMCs with Trizol reagent, with at least 5.5 micrograms obtained per sample. For every donor, an aliquot of PBMCs went through flow cytometry to measure the percentages of naive CD45RAhigh/CD27high T cells. The same data also contributed to another study, on T cells of mothers and their children. The second study's paper adds: Donors were nine systemically healthy Caucasian individuals: three mothers and their six children. cDNA synthesis consumed the entire amount of extracted RNA, loaded at around 1.5 ug RNA in each 15 ul reaction. In the second PCR, the M1S primer added sample barcodes and 2-4 random nucleotides. Each mother yielded over 8 million TCR beta CDR3 reads and each child a few million reads. In both related and unrelated pairs, thymic selection shapes the output of TCR recombination in a similar way, with inherited differences having only a minor effect. Normalized repertoire overlap was always found to be slightly, but never significantly, higher in related mother-child pairs than in unrelated mother-child pairs. No persistent microchimeric T cell clones were found, with a detection sensitivity of approximately 95 clones per million clonotypes. To look for features that set related mother-child pairs apart from unrelated individuals, the researchers ran deep NGS to compare the TCR beta repertoires of mothers and children. Mothers averaged approximately 41 +/- 4 years of age and children averaged around 11 +/- 4 years. After adapters were ligated using NEBNext reagents, the libraries underwent 100+100 nt paired-end sequencing on an Illumina HiSeq 2000. To avoid cross-contamination, the mother libraries and the child libraries were prepared a month apart and sequenced in separate runs. For each donor, somewhere between roughly 500,000 and 2,100,000 distinct TCR beta clonotypes were identified. Naive TCR beta clonotypes were estimated from low-frequency clonotypes matched to each donor's FACS-determined naive share, without sorting.

The sequence is built from TRBV2 and TRBJ1-1; TRBD1 agrees with 7 junctional bases. Sequencing was carried out using blood. This clonotype was sampled from a woman aged 40 to 55 in good health. The DNA sequence is as follows: TGCGCCAGCAGGAGAGACAGGGCCCCCGAAGCTTTCTTT. It encodes CASRRDRAPEAFF.